The sequence of this TCR beta chain was determined in a study of T cell responses to AZD1222 COVID-19 vaccine (dated by TCRdb to the early 2020s). Turning to the overall study: TCR sequencing covered 233 trial participants: 200 to 220 given two doses of AZD1222 and approximately 25 given two doses of MenACWY control vaccine. Trial participants were enrolled into age subgroups of 18-55, 56-69 and 70-plus years, which contained around 150, 28 and 57 TCR-sequenced participants, respectively.

CDR1 and CDR2, per the germline V gene, are MDHEN and SYDVKM. Germline trimming amounts to 1 base on V and 6 bases on J, with 2 as the count of junction bases outside the gene matches. Including the terminal cysteine and phenylalanine, the CDR3 comprises 15 residues. Kept here is only the CDR3 DNA, which spans 45 bases and is read in frame from base 1. Reading the label with the study, this specimen's time point is: about 28 days (+/-7) after the second vaccine dose. AZD1222 recipients with second doses at about 4 weeks or about 12 weeks were pooled, because spike-specific TCR depth and breadth did not differ between schedules. The vaccinee samples were drawn from two UK trials, COV001 and COV002, one of which was a single-blind randomized controlled phase 2/3 trial testing AZD1222 (ChAdOx1 nCoV-19) in healthy adults. For TCRbeta chain sequencing, PBMC samples were collected from trial participants at day 0 and at day 28 after the second dose.

What the authors observed across the whole study: Participants were mostly white British and included more females than males, and it was suggested by the authors that clonal diversity may have been underestimated. Only six AZD1222 recipients were SARS-CoV-2 seropositive at baseline, limiting conclusions about previously exposed vaccinees. After two AZD1222 doses, spike-specific TCR breadth and depth were significantly higher than at day 0 and than in MenACWY recipients. Because no day 14 peak-response samples were available, the repertoires could be characterized only after the peak T cell response. In the small 56-69-year group, the increase in depth fell short of significance, most likely because of low power. Reportedly, close to half of the unique spike-specific TCRs recognized epitopes lying outside the regions that are mutated in the B.1.351 and B.1.1.7 variants. Vaccine-associated CD4 TCRs spanned the whole spike protein, with dominant responses in regions 160-218 and 743-854.

A remark on this clone: The antigen it recognizes is unknown. Qualities for individual bases were not recorded, and no much larger clone is one base off.

The CDR3 regions of human TCRbeta chains were analyzed by immunosequencing. Under the source paper's analysis protocol: Repertoire TCRs were checked for matches against a reference library of SARS-CoV-2-specific TCRs that had been generated using the MIRA antigen-specificity platform. Breadth meant the fraction of unique TCRs that were SARS-CoV-2-associated, whereas depth meant the fraction of total T cells that were SARS-CoV-2-associated. Using the MIRA data, every spike-specific TCR was mapped to the spike region that the TCR reacted to and assigned to either a CD4 or a CD8 class. Log10-transformed breadth and depth values were compared by one-way ANOVA with Sidak's multiple comparisons tests. TCRdb holds this immuneACCESS table with in-frame rearrangements only. Some clones are missing; in checked studies, unresolved V genes explain under half, and the rest has no known cause. V, J and clone size are those of that table, while D and trimming were read from the DNA. For this sample there are 70,000 to 90,000 clones; approximately 85% appear just once. The ten largest clones represent about an eighth of the sample.

This chain is built from TRBV28 and TRBJ1-6; 8 nucleotides in the junction match TRBD1. This TCR was sampled from an adult who received the AZD1222 COVID-19 vaccine. The material sequenced was peripheral blood, taken 28 days after the second AZD1222 dose. The nucleotide sequence reads as follows: TGTGCCAGCAGTTTATTCCAGGGGGCTAATTCACCCCTCCACTTT. Its translation reads: CASSLFQGANSPLHF.